This T cell receptor (beta chain) was recovered during a study of control samples from healthy donors and cancer patients. Produced via immunoSEQ multiplex PCR; TCRdb's table is partial and in-frame only. The repertoire holds about 98,000 clones, with about 80% as singletons. With 3 bases clipped from V and 4 bases from J, the junction kept 6 bases outside the gene matches. CDR3 length: 14 amino acids. From germline, CDR1 is MNHNS and CDR2 SASEGT. In its sample, this clone was seen once. The source of this sequence is a woman between 25 and 40 years old in good health. Sequencing used blood. V is TRBV6-1 and J is TRBJ2-7; TRBD1 matches at 7 bases. The chain's CDR3 is CASSDPGQQYEQYF. Here the CDR3 DNA reads TGTGCCAGCAGTGATCCGGGACAGCAGTACGAGCAGTACTTC.